This T cell receptor (beta chain) was identified in a study of T cells in Graves' hyperthyroidism and ophthalmopathy. Whole-study findings and limits: The model forecast ophthalmopathy, anticipating it by a median roughly 6 months before onset.

This clonotype was observed many times. The antigen remains undetermined. V lost 1 base and J lost 1, with 11 bases in between. This CDR3 contains 15 residues. Template material for amplifying TCR beta CDR3 regions consisted of RNA transcripts. With the HTBI primer set, the TCR CDR3 went through a first round of RT-PCR. TCRdb reprocessed the multiplex PCR reads with MiXCR, giving one entry per CDR3 protein. The sample yields about 690,000 distinct CDR3 sequences, approximately 15% seen once. The specimen sequenced was blood. This sequence joins TRBV12-3 or TRBV12-4 and TRBJ2-7; possible D gene TRBD1, 5 bases. The sequence was collected from a man aged 45-65 years with Graves' hyperthyroidism. The CDR3 reads CASSLGQGLSYEQYF. CDR3 DNA: TGTGCCAGCAGTTTAGGGCAGGGCCTTTCCTACGAGCAGTACTTC.